This T cell receptor (beta chain) was recorded in a study of OX40 agonist ivuxolimab in advanced cancers. With regard to the full study: Ivuxolimab, which targeted the costimulatory receptor OX40 (CD134), was an agonistic, fully human IgG2 monoclonal antibody. Partial responses were achieved by three dose-escalation patients, of whom one had hepatocellular carcinoma and two had cutaneous melanoma. The point of sequencing TCRbeta in the periphery was to test whether ivuxolimab changed TCR sequence diversity and drove clonal T-cell expansion. Of the 50 to 55 dose-escalation patients, hepatocellular carcinoma was present in about 20, melanoma in roughly 15, renal cell carcinoma in 9 and head and neck cancer in 9. Intravenous ivuxolimab was administered to patients every 2 weeks at six dose levels: 0.01, 0.1, 0.3, 1.5, 3 and 10 mg/kg. The dose-escalation cohort was roughly 87% male with a mean age of roughly 62 years, ranging from roughly 20 to 80. Prior anti-PD-1, anti-PD-L1 or anti-CTLA-4 therapy was permitted, and checkpoint inhibitors had been received by about two fifths of dose-escalation patients. The paper reports the monotherapy dose-escalation portion (N of about 50 patients) of the phase I ivuxolimab trial. General study outcomes and caveats: Low levels of normalized T-cell clonal expansion were also seen in some patients who did not respond. After ivuxolimab, more expanded clones were found on average in CD8+ T cells than in CD4+ T cells. At doses from 0.1 to 3.0 mg/kg, clonal expansion was seen in both CD4+ and CD8+ blood T cells between baseline and week 6. Partial responders in the 0.1-3.0 mg/kg groups had among the lowest normalized peripheral clonal expansion, especially among CD8+ T cells. The antigen specificity of the clonally expanded peripheral T cells was not determined.

To sequence the TCRbeta CDR3 region, genomic DNA was isolated from the sorted cells. The immunoSEQ Assay was used for sequencing of TCRbeta CDR3 regions. This is the immuneACCESS table as TCRdb keeps it, with only in-frame sequences that have V and J called. A part of the clones is gone; compared with another copy, unresolved V genes explain less than half, and the rest is unexplained. For this sample there are some 60,000 clones; around 93% appear just once. The top ten clones comprise more than 9.5% of the sample. The CDR3 numbers 16 residues from cysteine through phenylalanine. The only DNA kept is the CDR3, 48 bases in frame from the first base. V lost 4 bases and J lost 0 bases, and the count of bases not matched to a germline gene is 7. CDR1 and CDR2, looked up from the germline V gene, are SGHDT and YYEEEE. The trial excluded patients who had a history of autoimmune disease or who were on systemic immunosuppression. Peripheral blood for TCR sequencing was collected from all dose cohorts at baseline, on cycle 4 day 1, and on cycle 7 day 1. Samples came from an open-label, multicenter, first-in-human phase I dose-escalation trial of ivuxolimab. The trial enrolled adults with locally advanced or metastatic head and neck squamous cell, hepatocellular, melanoma or renal cell carcinoma. CD4+ and CD8+ T cells were sorted separately from peripheral blood before TCR sequencing.

Worth noting for this clone: No cognate antigen has been identified for it. Base qualities are not recorded, but no much larger clone differs from it by a single base.

Sequencing used CD4+ or CD8+ T cells sorted from blood, obtained in a trial of the OX40 agonist ivuxolimab. The clonotype was recovered from an adult with an advanced solid tumor such as melanoma, head and neck, liver or kidney cancer. The rearrangement joined TRBV5-6 to TRBJ2-1, and 7 junctional nucleotides match TRBD1. This receptor has the CDR3 CASSPVRGYSYNEQFF. The nucleotide sequence reads as follows: TGTGCCAGCAGCCCGGTCAGGGGGTACTCCTACAATGAGCAGTTCTTC.